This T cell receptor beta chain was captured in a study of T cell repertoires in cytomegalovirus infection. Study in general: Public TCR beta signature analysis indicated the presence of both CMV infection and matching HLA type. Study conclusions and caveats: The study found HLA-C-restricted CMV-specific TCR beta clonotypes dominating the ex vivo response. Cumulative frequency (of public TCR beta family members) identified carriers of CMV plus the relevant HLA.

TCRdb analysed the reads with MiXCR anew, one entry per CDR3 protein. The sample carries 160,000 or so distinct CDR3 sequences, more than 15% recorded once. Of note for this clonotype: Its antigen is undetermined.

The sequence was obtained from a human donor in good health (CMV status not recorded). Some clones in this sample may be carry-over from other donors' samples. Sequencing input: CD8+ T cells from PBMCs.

DNA of the CDR3: TGTGCCAGCAGTCGCCTCAGACAGGAGGGGACTGAAGCTTTCTTT. Amino acids: CASSRLRQEGTEAFF. The V call is TRBV28, the J call TRBJ1-1, with D perhaps matching TRBD1 (6 bases). Germline CDR1 and CDR2: MDHEN and SYDVKM. V gave up 5 bases and J gave up 5 bases, with 18 bases separating them. The CDR3 loop spans 15 amino acids.